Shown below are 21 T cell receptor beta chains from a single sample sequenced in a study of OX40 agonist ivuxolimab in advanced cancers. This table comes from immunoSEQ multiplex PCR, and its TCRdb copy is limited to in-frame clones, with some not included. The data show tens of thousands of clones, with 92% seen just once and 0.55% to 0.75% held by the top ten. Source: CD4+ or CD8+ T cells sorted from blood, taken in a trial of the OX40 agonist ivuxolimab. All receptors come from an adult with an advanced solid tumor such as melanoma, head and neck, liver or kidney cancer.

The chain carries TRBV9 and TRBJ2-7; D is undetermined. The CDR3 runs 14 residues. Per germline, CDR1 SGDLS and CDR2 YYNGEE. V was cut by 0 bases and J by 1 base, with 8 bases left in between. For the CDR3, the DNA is TGTGCCAGCAGCGTAGGGTCTACTTCCTACGAGCAGTACTTC. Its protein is CASSVGSTSYEQYF.

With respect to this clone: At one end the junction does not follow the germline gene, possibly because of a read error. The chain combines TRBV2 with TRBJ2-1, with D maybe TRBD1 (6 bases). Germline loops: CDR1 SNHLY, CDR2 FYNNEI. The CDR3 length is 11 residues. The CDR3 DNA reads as TGTGCCAGCAGTGAATATCAGGGGATCATCTTC. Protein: CASSEYQGIIF.

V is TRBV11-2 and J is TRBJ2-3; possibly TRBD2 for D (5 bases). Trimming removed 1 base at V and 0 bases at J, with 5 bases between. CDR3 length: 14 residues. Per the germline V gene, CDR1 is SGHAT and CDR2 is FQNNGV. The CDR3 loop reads CASSLGTSTDTQYF. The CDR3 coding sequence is TGTGCCAGCAGCTTAGGGACTAGCACAGATACGCAGTATTTT.

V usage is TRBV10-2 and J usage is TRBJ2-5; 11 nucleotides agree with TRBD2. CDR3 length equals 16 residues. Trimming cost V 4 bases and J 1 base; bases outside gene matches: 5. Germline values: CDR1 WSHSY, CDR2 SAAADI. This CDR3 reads CASSGPGTSGQETQYF. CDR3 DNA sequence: TGCGCCAGCAGTGGACCGGGGACTAGCGGCCAAGAGACCCAGTACTTC.

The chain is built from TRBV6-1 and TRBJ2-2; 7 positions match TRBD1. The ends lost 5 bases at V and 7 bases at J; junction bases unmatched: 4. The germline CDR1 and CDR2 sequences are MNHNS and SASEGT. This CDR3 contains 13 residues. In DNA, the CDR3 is TGTGCCAGCAGTCTGACAGGGAACGGGGAGCTGTTTTTT. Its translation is CASSLTGNGELFF.

The DNA of the CDR3 is TGTGCCAGCAGCTTGAATGGGCGGAGCTCCTACGAGCAGTACTTC. Encoded protein: CASSLNGRSSYEQYF. V is TRBV5-4 and J is TRBJ2-7; D is uncertain. Trimming removed 1 base from V and 0 bases from J, with 11 bases in between. The CDR3 consists of 15 residues. The germline V gene has CDR1 SGHNT and CDR2 YYREEE (reference sequence).

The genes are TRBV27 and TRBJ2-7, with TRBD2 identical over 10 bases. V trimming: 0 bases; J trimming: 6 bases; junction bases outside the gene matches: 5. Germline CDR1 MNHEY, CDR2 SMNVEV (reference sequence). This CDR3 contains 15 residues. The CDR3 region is CASSLSLAGASEQYF. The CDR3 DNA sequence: TGTGCCAGCAGTTTATCTCTAGCGGGAGCTAGCGAGCAGTACTTC.

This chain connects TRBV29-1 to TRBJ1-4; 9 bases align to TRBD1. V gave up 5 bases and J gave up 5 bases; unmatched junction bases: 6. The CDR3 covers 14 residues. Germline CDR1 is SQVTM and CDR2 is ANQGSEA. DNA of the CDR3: TGCAGCGTTTACACCGGGACAGGGAATGAAAAACTGTTTTTT. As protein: CSVYTGTGNEKLFF.

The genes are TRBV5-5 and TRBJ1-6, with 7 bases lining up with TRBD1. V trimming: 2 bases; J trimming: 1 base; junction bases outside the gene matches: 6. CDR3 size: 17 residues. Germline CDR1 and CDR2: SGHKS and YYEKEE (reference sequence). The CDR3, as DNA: TGTGCCAGCAGCTTATTCCAGGGGGGTTCCTATAATTCACCCCTCCACTTT. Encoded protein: CASSLFQGGSYNSPLHF.

The CDR3 here is CASTLAGPNTEAFF. As DNA, the CDR3 is TGTGCCAGTACTTTGGCAGGGCCGAACACTGAAGCTTTCTTT. V gene TRBV7-9 combines with J gene TRBJ1-1; tentatively, D is TRBD1 (5 bases). The CDR3 has 14 residues. The germline gives CDR1 SEHNR, CDR2 FQNEAQ (reference sequence). V lost 9 bases, J lost 1 base, and 15 bases lay in between.

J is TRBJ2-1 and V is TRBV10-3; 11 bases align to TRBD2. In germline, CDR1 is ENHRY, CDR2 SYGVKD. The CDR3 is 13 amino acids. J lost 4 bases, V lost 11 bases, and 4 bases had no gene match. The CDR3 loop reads CAAGTSGYNEQFF. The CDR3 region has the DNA TGTGCCGCCGGGACTAGCGGTTACAATGAGCAGTTCTTC.

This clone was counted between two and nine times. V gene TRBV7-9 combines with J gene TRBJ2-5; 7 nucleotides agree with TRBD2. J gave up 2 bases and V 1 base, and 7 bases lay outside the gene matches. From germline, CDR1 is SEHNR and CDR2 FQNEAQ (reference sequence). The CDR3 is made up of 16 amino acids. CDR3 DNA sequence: TGTGCCAGCAGCTTAGTTAGCGGGCCCGCACAAGAGACCCAGTACTTC. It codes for CASSLVSGPAQETQYF.

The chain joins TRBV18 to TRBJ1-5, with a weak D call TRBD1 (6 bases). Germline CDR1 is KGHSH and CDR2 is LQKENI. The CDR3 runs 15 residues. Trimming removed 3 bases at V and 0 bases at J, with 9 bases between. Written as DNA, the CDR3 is TGTGCCAGCTCACCGGGACAAATTAGCAATCAGCCCCAGCATTTT. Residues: CASSPGQISNQPQHF.

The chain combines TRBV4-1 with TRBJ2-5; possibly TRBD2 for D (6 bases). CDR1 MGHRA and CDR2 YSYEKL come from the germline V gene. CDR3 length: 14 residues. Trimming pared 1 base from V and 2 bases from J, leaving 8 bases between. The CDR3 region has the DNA TGCGCCAGCAGCCAAGTGACTAGTCAAGAGACCCAGTACTTC. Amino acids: CASSQVTSQETQYF.

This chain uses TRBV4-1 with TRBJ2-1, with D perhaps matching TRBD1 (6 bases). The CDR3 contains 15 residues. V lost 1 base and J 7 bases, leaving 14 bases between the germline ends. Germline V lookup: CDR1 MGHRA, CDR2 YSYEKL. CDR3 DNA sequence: TGCGCCAGCAGCCAAGGGTCACAGGGTTGGAATGAGCAGTTCTTC. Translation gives CASSQGSQGWNEQFF.

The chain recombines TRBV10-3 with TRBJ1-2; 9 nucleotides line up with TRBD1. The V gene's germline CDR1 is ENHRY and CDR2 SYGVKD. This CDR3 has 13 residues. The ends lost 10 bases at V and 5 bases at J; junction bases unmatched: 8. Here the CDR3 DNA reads TGTGCCACCGGGACAGGGATAGGATATGGCTACACCTTC. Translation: CATGTGIGYGYTF.

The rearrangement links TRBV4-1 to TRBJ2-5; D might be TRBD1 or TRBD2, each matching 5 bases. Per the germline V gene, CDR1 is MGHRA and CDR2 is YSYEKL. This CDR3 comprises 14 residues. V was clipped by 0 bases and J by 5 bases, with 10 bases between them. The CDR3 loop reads CASSQDRGGETQYF. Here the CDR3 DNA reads TGCGCCAGCAGCCAAGATCGGGGCGGGGAGACCCAGTACTTC.

The CDR3 loop is CASSIGRVAGNTIYF. The CDR3 nucleotides read TGTGCCAGTAGTATCGGCAGGGTGGCTGGAAACACCATATATTTT. This rearrangement joins TRBV19 to TRBJ1-3; possible D gene TRBD1, 5 bases. The CDR3 length is 15 residues. V was shortened by 3 bases and J by 2 bases, with 11 bases between the two germline ends. Germline-derived CDR1 and CDR2 are LNHDA and SQIVND (reference sequence).

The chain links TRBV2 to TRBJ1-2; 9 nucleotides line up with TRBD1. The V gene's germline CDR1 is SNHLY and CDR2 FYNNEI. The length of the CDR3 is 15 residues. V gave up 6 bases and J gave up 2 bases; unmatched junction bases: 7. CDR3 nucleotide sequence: TGTGCCAGCAGCTCCGGGACAGGGAAGAACTATGGCTACACCTTC. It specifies CASSSGTGKNYGYTF.

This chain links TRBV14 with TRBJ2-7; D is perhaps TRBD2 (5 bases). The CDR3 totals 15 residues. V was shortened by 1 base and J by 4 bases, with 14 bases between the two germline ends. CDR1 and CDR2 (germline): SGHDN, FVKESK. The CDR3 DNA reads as TGTGCCAGCAGCCAAGGCCGGACTGGGCTTTACGAGCAGTACTTC. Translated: CASSQGRTGLYEQYF.

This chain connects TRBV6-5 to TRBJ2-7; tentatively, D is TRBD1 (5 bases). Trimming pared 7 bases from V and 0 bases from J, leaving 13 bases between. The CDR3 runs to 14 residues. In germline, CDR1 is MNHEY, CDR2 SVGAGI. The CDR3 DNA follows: TGTGCCAGCATCGGGCAGGGAAGCTCCTACGAGCAGTACTTC. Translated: CASIGQGSSYEQYF.